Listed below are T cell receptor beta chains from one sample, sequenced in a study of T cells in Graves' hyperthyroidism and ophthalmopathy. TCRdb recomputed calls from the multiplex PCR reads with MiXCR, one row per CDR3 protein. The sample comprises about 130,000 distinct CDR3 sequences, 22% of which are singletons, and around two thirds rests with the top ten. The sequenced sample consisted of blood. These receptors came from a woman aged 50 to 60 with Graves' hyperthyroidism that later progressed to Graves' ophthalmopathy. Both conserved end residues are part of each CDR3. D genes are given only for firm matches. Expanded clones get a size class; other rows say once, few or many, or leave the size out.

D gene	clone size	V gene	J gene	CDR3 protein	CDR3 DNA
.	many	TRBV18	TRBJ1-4	CASSPLEGDGSYEKLFF	TGTGCCAGCTCACCACTCGAGGGGGATGGCTCGTATGAAAAACTGTTTTTT
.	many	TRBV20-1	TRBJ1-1	CSGLGPAEAFF	TGCAGTGGTCTCGGGCCCGCTGAAGCTTTCTTT
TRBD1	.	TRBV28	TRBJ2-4	CASSFEGAVKNIQYF	TGTGCCAGCAGTTTCGAGGGGGCAGTCAAAAACATTCAGTACTTC
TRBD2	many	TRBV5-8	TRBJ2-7	CASSPGLAGEQYF	TGTGCCAGCAGCCCCGGACTAGCGGGCGAGCAGTACTTC
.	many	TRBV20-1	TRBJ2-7	CSASTVSEQYF	TGCAGTGCCTCGACGGTTTCAGAGCAGTACTTC
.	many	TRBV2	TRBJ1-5	CASSEAGVDQPQHF	TGTGCCAGCAGTGAAGCGGGGGTTGATCAGCCCCAGCATTTT
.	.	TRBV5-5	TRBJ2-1	CASSTRWERYNEQFF	TGTGCCAGCAGCACCCGGTGGGAACGATACAATGAGCAGTTCTTC
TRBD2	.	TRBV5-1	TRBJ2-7	CASSWSGRGEQYF	TGCGCCAGCAGCTGGAGCGGGAGGGGCGAGCAGTACTTC
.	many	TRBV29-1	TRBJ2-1	CSVEGLGEYNEQFF	TGCAGCGTTGAAGGACTGGGCGAATACAATGAGCAGTTCTTC
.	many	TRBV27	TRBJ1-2	CASSSSGTHYGYTF	TGTGCCAGCAGTTCCTCCGGGACACACTATGGCTACACCTTC
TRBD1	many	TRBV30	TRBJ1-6	CARGEQGYSPLHF	TGTGCGAGGGGAGAACAGGGGTATTCACCCCTCCACTTT
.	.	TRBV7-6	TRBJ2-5	CASSLGGGRGETQYF	TGTGCCAGCAGCTTAGGAGGTGGCCGGGGGGAGACCCAGTACTTC
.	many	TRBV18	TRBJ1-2	CASSQGVNYGYTF	TGTGCCAGCTCACAAGGGGTAAACTATGGCTACACCTTC
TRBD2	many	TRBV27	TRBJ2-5	CASSLGLAGGETQYF	TGTGCCAGCAGTCTCGGACTAGCGGGAGGAGAGACCCAGTACTTC
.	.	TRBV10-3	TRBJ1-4	CAIGEREKLFF	TGTGCCATCGGGGAGCGGGAAAAACTGTTTTTT
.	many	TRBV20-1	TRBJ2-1	CSAQWGDYNEQFF	TGCAGTGCCCAGTGGGGGGACTACAATGAGCAGTTCTTC
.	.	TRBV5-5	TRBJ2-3	CASSLVEGRTDTQYF	TGTGCCAGCAGCTTGGTAGAGGGACGGACAGATACGCAGTATTTT
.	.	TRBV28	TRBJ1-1	CASRPSRGGNTEAFF	TGTGCCAGCAGACCCTCGCGGGGGGGGAACACTGAAGCTTTCTTT
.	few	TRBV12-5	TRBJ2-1	CASGLVTAALKGEQFF	TGTGCTAGTGGTTTGGTAACGGCTGCCCTAAAGGGTGAGCAGTTCTTC
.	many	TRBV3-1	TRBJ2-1	CASSQDLGRNAYNEQFF	TGTGCCAGCAGCCAAGATTTAGGGAGGAACGCCTACAATGAGCAGTTCTTC
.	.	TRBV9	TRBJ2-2	CASSVVMDVGTGELFF	TGTGCCAGCAGCGTAGTCATGGACGTGGGCACCGGGGAGCTGTTTTTT
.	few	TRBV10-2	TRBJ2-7	CASSDRQGRSEQYF	TGCGCCAGCAGTGATCGGCAGGGAAGGTCCGAGCAGTACTTC
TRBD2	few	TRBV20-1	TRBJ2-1	CSASPTSGYYNEQFF	TGCAGTGCTAGTCCGACTAGCGGGTATTACAATGAGCAGTTCTTC
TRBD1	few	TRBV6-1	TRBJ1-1	CASSDRAGNTEAFF	TGTGCCAGCAGCGACAGGGCGGGGAACACTGAAGCTTTCTTT
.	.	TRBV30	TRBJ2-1	CAWSVISGALGRQFF	TGTGCCTGGAGTGTAATCTCCGGGGCCTTAGGTAGGCAGTTCTTC
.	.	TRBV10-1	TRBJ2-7	CASSAGGTPVREQYF	TGCGCCAGCAGTGCCGGCGGGACACCCGTACGGGAGCAGTACTTC
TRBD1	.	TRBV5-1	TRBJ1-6	CASSFTGTAHSPLHF	TGCGCCAGCAGCTTTACCGGGACAGCACATTCACCCCTCCACTTT
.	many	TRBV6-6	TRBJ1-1	CASSYLTGPMNTEAFF	TGTGCCAGCAGTTACCTGACAGGACCAATGAACACTGAAGCTTTCTTT
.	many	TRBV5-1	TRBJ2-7	CASSLGQGTSEQYF	TGCGCCAGCAGCTTGGGGCAGGGGACCAGCGAGCAGTACTTC
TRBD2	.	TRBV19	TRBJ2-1	CASSGTSGRSAFF	TGTGCCAGTAGTGGTACTAGCGGGAGATCTGCGTTCTTC
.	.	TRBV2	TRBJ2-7	CASSEAMGGARYEQYF	TGTGCCAGCAGTGAAGCTATGGGGGGCGCGAGGTACGAGCAGTACTTC
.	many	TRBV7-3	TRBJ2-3	CASSFLGGRGDTQYF	TGTGCCAGCAGCTTTCTCGGGGGACGGGGAGATACGCAGTATTTT
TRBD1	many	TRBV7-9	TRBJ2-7	CASSLSRTGSPGQYF	TGTGCCAGCAGCTTATCTAGGACAGGGAGCCCTGGGCAGTACTTC
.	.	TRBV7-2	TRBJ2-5	CASSFEWETQYF	TGTGCCAGCAGCTTTGAGTGGGAGACCCAGTACTTC
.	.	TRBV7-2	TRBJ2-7	CASSAQGFEQYF	TGTGCCAGCAGCGCACAGGGTTTCGAGCAGTACTTC